The clone carrying this T cell receptor (beta chain) was seen just once. The CDR3 spans 14 residues. The V gene end was trimmed by 2 bases and the J gene end by 4 bases; junction bases not matched to a gene: 3. CDR1 and CDR2 (germline): SGHTA, FQGNSA. The data were taken from a study of blood T cell repertoires in COVID-19. The assay was immunoSEQ multiplex PCR, and TCRdb's table has in-frame clones only and misses some. The sample holds tens of thousands of clones, roughly four fifths seen once. The clonotype comes from a man in his forties or fifties with acute or convalescent COVID-19. The sample taken for sequencing was peripheral blood. This rearrangement joins TRBV7-2 to TRBJ2-3, with 7 positions matching TRBD1. CDR3 amino acids: CASSLRQGADTQYF. CDR3 sequence (DNA): TGTGCCAGCAGCTTAAGACAGGGTGCAGATACGCAGTATTTT.